This TCR beta chain is from a study of neoadjuvant anti-PD-1 for oral cavity cancer. Cohort: HPV-negative, locally advanced oral cavity squamous cell carcinoma patients. The CDR3 has 13 residues. V lost 2 bases to trimming and J lost 4 bases, with 9 bases between them. Germline values: CDR1 MNHEY, CDR2 SVGAGI. This clone was seen once. The method was immunoSEQ multiplex PCR; TCRdb's version includes in-frame clones alone and lacks a portion of them. The sample includes over 12,000 clones, roughly 68% seen only once; the top ten take just under 3%. This clonotype was obtained from a person between 40 and 79 years old with oral cavity squamous cell carcinoma. Sequencing used PBMCs, obtained before nivolumab (anti-PD-1) treatment. The genes are TRBV6-5 and TRBJ2-7; no definite D call. CDR3 residues: CASSYVGSYEQYF. CDR3 nucleotides: TGTGCCAGCAGTTACGTTGGCTCGTACGAGCAGTACTTC.